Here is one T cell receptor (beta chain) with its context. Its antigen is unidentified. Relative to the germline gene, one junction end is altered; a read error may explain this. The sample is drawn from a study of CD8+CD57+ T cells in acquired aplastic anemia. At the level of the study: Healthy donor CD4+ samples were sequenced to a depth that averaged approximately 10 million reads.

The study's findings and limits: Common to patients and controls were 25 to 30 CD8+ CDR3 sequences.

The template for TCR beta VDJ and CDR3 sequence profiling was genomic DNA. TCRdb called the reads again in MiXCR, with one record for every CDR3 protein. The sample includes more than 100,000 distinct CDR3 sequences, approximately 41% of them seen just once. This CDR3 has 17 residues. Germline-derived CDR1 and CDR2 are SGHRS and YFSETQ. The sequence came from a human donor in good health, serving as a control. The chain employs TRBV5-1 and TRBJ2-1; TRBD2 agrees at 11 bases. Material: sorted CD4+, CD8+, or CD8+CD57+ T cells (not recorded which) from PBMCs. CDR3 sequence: CASTSVGTSGSPHEQLF. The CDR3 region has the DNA TGCGCCAGCACCAGTGTTGGTACTAGCGGGAGTCCCCATGAGCAGCTCTTC.